The clone carrying this TCR beta chain was seen at least ten times. Antigen: not known. The data were obtained in a study of T cells in Graves' hyperthyroidism and ophthalmopathy. Study-wide results and caveats: In simple terms, a model built on 13 V-J features told ophthalmopathy apart from stable hyperthyroidism.

J lost 7 bases, V lost 2 bases, and 7 bases had no gene match. CDR1 is SGHRS and CDR2 is YFSETQ in the germline V gene. The CDR3 is made up of 15 amino acids. It was RNA transcripts that yielded the amplified TCR beta CDR3 regions. In the first-round RT-PCR of the TCR CDR3, the HTBI primer set was used. TCRdb redid the calling of the multiplex PCR reads with MiXCR, one entry per CDR3 protein. The data contain about 200,000 distinct CDR3 sequences, about 15% of them singletons. Participants, patients aged 18 to 65, had newly diagnosed hyperthyroidism with a duration under 2 months. It was uncontrolled infection, other autoimmune disease, pregnancy or lactation that excluded patients.

The sequenced sample consisted of blood. The sequence was obtained from a woman aged 50 to 60 with Graves' hyperthyroidism. This chain connects TRBV5-1 to TRBJ2-1; 9 positions agree with TRBD2. CDR3 residues: CASSFGIAGVNEQFF. As DNA, the CDR3 is TGCGCCAGCAGCTTTGGAATAGCGGGAGTGAATGAGCAGTTCTTC.